This entry lists 28 T cell receptor beta chains sequenced from one sample in a study of blood T cell repertoires in COVID-19. The data were produced by immunoSEQ multiplex PCR, yet TCRdb's version contains in-frame clones alone and is incomplete. This table has approximately 280,000 clones, roughly nine tenths appearing once. Sequenced: PBMCs or T cells enriched from blood (not recorded which). The receptors shown here come from a woman in her late teens or twenties who had recovered from COVID-19.

This sequence joins TRBV18 and TRBJ2-5, with D uncertain. The CDR3 spans 14 residues. Trimming took off 5 bases at V and 1 base at J, with 11 bases between the two ends. Germline lookup yields CDR1 KGHSH and CDR2 LQKENI. This CDR3 is CASSTTGSQETQYF. The CDR3 nucleotides are TGTGCCAGCTCAACGACCGGGTCCCAAGAGACCCAGTACTTC. Combining the CDR3 with reference TRBV18 and TRBJ2-5 gives the whole variable domain NAGVMQNPRHLVRRRGQEARLRCSPMKGHSHVYWYRQLPEEGLKFMVYLQKENIIDESGMPKERFSAEFPKEGPSILRIQQVVRGDSAAYFCASSTTGSQETQYFGPGTRLLVL.

The chain couples TRBV13 to TRBJ2-7, with 12 bases matching TRBD1. CDR3 size: 16 residues. V was pared by 7 bases and J by 2 bases, with 9 bases of the junction left unmatched. The germline V gene encodes CDR1 PRHDT and CDR2 FYEKMQ (reference sequence). The chain's CDR3 is CASTIWGQGAAYEQYF. Written as DNA, the CDR3 is TGTGCCAGCACCATCTGGGGACAGGGGGCCGCCTACGAGCAGTACTTC.

The J gene is TRBJ1-1, the V gene TRBV5-6; D is uncertain. Germline CDR1 and CDR2: SGHDT and YYEEEE. V dropped 5 bases and J dropped 1 base, with 12 bases sitting between them. The CDR3 runs to 14 residues. Here the CDR3 DNA reads TGTGCCAGCAGTACGGAGCGGCCGAACACTGAAGCTTTCTTT. Its translation is CASSTERPNTEAFF.

The gene calls are TRBV30 and TRBJ1-3; D perhaps matches TRBD1 (5 bases). CDR1 and CDR2 (germline): GTSNPN, SVGIG (reference sequence). Trimming cost V 2 bases and J 1 base, with 9 bases left between them. The CDR3 is 14 amino acids. The CDR3 sequence is CAWSPGLSGNTIYF. DNA of the CDR3: TGTGCCTGGAGTCCAGGGTTGTCTGGAAACACCATATATTTT.

The CDR3 sequence: CASSLFGGMGQGHQPQHF. CDR3 nucleotides: TGTGCCAGCAGTTTGTTCGGTGGAATGGGACAGGGCCATCAGCCCCAGCATTTT. The chain is built from TRBV27 and TRBJ1-5, with 9 bases identical to TRBD1. This CDR3 is built from 18 residues. With 3 bases clipped from V and 5 bases from J, the junction kept 14 bases outside the gene matches. Germline V gene data show CDR1 as MNHEY and CDR2 as SMNVEV (reference sequence).

V gene TRBV7-8 combines with J gene TRBJ2-5; TRBD2 matches at 12 bases. V lost 5 bases to trimming and J lost 7 bases; unmatched junction nucleotides: 11. Germline V lookup: CDR1 SGHVS, CDR2 FQNEAQ. This CDR3 region has 16 residues. The CDR3 DNA follows: TGTGCCAGCAGCCCTGTCCTAGCGGGGGGGCGGGTGACCCAGTACTTC. It encodes CASSPVLAGGRVTQYF.

V and J are TRBV19 and TRBJ2-1; TRBD2 aligns across 10 bases. This CDR3 comprises 17 residues. V was clipped by 1 base and J by 5 bases; unmatched bases: 8. In germline, CDR1 is LNHDA, CDR2 SQIVND (reference sequence). CDR3 protein: CASSIGRLAGANNEQFF. The CDR3 nucleotides are TGTGCCAGTAGTATAGGTAGGCTAGCGGGGGCCAACAATGAGCAGTTCTTC.

The chain has TRBV24-1 and TRBJ1-5; TRBD1 matches at 9 bases. The length of the CDR3 is 15 residues. V shed 4 bases, J shed 6 bases, and the junction held 6 bases outside the gene matches. The germline gives CDR1 KGHDR, CDR2 SFDVKD. CDR3 residues: CATSEGTGSLQPQHF. The CDR3 coding sequence is TGTGCCACCAGTGAAGGGACAGGGTCTCTTCAGCCCCAGCATTTT.

J is TRBJ2-3 and V is TRBV9, with 11 bases lining up with TRBD2. This CDR3 has 17 residues. Germline V gene lookup returns CDR1 SGDLS and CDR2 YYNGEE. Unmatched junction bases numbered 5, after V lost 0 bases and J lost 2 bases. The CDR3 region has the DNA TGTGCCAGCAGCGTAGAGCCTAGCGGGGGGTCCACAGATACGCAGTATTTT. It is translated as CASSVEPSGGSTDTQYF.

This clone appeared once. For the CDR3, the DNA is TGTGCCAGTAGTATGGGGGGAACGGACACCATATATTTT. It yields the protein CASSMGGTDTIYF. The V call is TRBV19, the J call TRBJ1-3, with D maybe TRBD1 (5 bases). CDR1 LNHDA and CDR2 SQIVND come from the germline V gene (reference sequence). The CDR3 totals 13 residues. V dropped 3 bases and J dropped 8 bases, with 11 bases sitting between them.

The gene calls are TRBV12-3 or TRBV12-4 and TRBJ1-6; D perhaps matches TRBD1 (5 bases). Trimming left V 3 bases short and J 8 bases short, with 8 bases between. CDR3 length equals 13 residues. The CDR3 spells CASSFARDSPLHF. As DNA, the CDR3 is TGTGCCAGCAGTTTTGCCAGGGATTCACCCCTCCACTTT.

This sequence joins TRBV5-4 and TRBJ2-3, with 9 bases that match TRBD2. This CDR3 has 17 residues. The germline gives CDR1 SGHNT, CDR2 YYREEE (reference sequence). V dropped 9 bases and J dropped 1; count of bases not matched to a gene: 15. CDR3 coding DNA: TGTGCCAACCCGACTGGCGGGAGGGCCCTAGGCACAGATACGCAGTATTTT. Its translation is CANPTGGRALGTDTQYF.

The chain combines TRBV4-3 with TRBJ2-2; 12 positions match TRBD2. The junction had 2 bases not matched to a gene; V was cut back by 0 bases and J by 6 bases. In germline, CDR1 is LGHNA, CDR2 YSLEER. The CDR3 runs to 16 residues. For the CDR3, the DNA is TGCGCCAGCAGCCAAGATCCTAGCGGGGGGGCCGGGGAGCTGTTTTTT. This translates into CASSQDPSGGAGELFF.

The chain employs TRBV6-5 and TRBJ2-7; 10 nucleotides agree with TRBD2. The junction had 6 bases not matched to a gene; V was cut back by 5 bases and J by 2 bases. The CDR3 totals 15 residues. Germline lookup yields CDR1 MNHEY and CDR2 SVGAGI. CDR3 nucleotides: TGTGCCAGCAGTCCCGGACTAGCGGCAACCTACGAGCAGTACTTC. This sequence encodes CASSPGLAATYEQYF.

This clone was detected once. The V gene is TRBV5-1, the J gene TRBJ1-2; maybe TRBD1 (6 bases). Germline V gene lookup returns CDR1 SGHRS and CDR2 YFSETQ. Trimming left V 4 bases short and J 4 bases short, with 17 bases between. This CDR3 comprises 15 residues. CDR3 DNA sequence: TGCGCCAGCAGCCCCGGAGCCAGGGGTGGCTATGGCTACACCTTC. Its translation is CASSPGARGGYGYTF.

This clone appeared a few times. V is TRBV7-9 and J is TRBJ1-6; a weak D match, TRBD1 (6 bases). There are 15 residues in the CDR3. Per the germline V gene, CDR1 is SEHNR and CDR2 is FQNEAQ (reference sequence). V lost 5 bases, J lost 7 bases, and 15 bases lay in between. DNA for the CDR3: TGTGCCAGCAGCCCCTCCCGGGGGGGCAATTCACCCCTCCACTTT. This gives the protein CASSPSRGGNSPLHF.

The chain couples TRBV5-6 to TRBJ2-4; D uncertain. The V gene's germline CDR1 is SGHDT and CDR2 YYEEEE. The CDR3 is 16 residues long. The ends were cut back, 0 bases at V and 7 bases at J, with 17 bases in the middle. CDR3 amino acids: CASSLGVVKENNIQYF. CDR3 sequence (DNA): TGTGCCAGCAGCTTGGGAGTAGTTAAGGAGAATAACATTCAGTACTTC.

This chain links TRBV4-3 with TRBJ2-1, with TRBD2 identical over 7 bases. J gave up 7 bases and V 4 bases, and 10 bases lay outside the gene matches. The CDR3 sequence is 15 residues long. Germline CDR1 reads LGHNA; CDR2 reads YSLEER. The CDR3 nucleotides are TGCGCCAGCAGCCCGGATATAGGACTAGGGAATGAGCAGTTCTTC. Its protein product is CASSPDIGLGNEQFF.

The chain combines TRBV7-2 with TRBJ2-1, with D maybe TRBD2 (5 bases). This CDR3 is 13 amino acids long. Germline V gene lookup returns CDR1 SGHTA and CDR2 FQGNSA. With 1 base removed from V and 8 bases from J, the gap between germline ends came to 9 bases. CDR3 protein: CASSLVASDEQFF. The DNA for the CDR3 is TGTGCCAGCAGCTTAGTAGCGTCGGATGAGCAGTTCTTC.

The rearrangement joins TRBV9 to TRBJ1-1; no definite D call. Trimming shortened V by 0 bases and J by 0 bases, and 15 bases separated the two germline ends. The length of the CDR3 is 17 residues. Germline CDR1 reads SGDLS; CDR2 reads YYNGEE. CDR3 sequence: CASSVAVGQQLNTEAFF. The CDR3, as DNA: TGTGCCAGCAGCGTAGCTGTTGGGCAGCAATTGAACACTGAAGCTTTCTTT.

The chain carries TRBV20-1 and TRBJ2-1; D is possibly TRBD2 (5 bases). Germline lookup yields CDR1 DFQATT and CDR2 SNEGSKA (reference sequence). This CDR3 contains 11 residues. V gave up 2 bases and J gave up 12 bases, with 11 bases separating them. This CDR3 reads CSARSPRGQFF. The CDR3 coding sequence is TGCAGTGCTAGATCCCCCCGGGGGCAGTTCTTC.

V usage is TRBV12-5 and J usage is TRBJ1-4, with a tentative D call TRBD1 (6 bases). This CDR3 contains 16 residues. From germline, CDR1 is LGHNT and CDR2 FRNRAP. Trimming took 1 base from V and 5 from J, leaving 14 bases between them. The CDR3 region is CASGLAQTGKNEKLFF. The DNA for the CDR3 is TGTGCTAGTGGTTTGGCCCAGACAGGCAAAAATGAAAAACTGTTTTTT.

The V and J genes are TRBV5-1 and TRBJ2-3, with D possibly matching TRBD1 (6 bases). Trimming took off 3 bases at V and 6 bases at J, with 11 bases between the two ends. The CDR3 covers 13 residues. The germline V gene encodes CDR1 SGHRS and CDR2 YFSETQ. CDR3 DNA sequence: TGCGCCAGCAGCTACTCGGACAGCGATACGCAGTATTTT. This codes for CASSYSDSDTQYF.

This sequence joins TRBV5-1 and TRBJ2-1; possible D gene TRBD2, 6 bases. From germline, CDR1 is SGHRS and CDR2 YFSETQ. The V end was cut by 4 bases, the J end by 7 bases, with 18 bases between. The CDR3 contains 15 residues. CDR3 nucleotide sequence: TGCGCCAGCAGCCCCGGGACTCCCCCAGGGAATGAGCAGTTCTTC. Translation gives CASSPGTPPGNEQFF.

Here the CDR3 DNA reads TGCAGCGTTCCGGGGAGAGGACTAGCGGGAACCTACGAGCAGTACTTC. It encodes CSVPGRGLAGTYEQYF. The chain joins TRBV29-1 to TRBJ2-7; 12 positions match TRBD2. Trimming cost V 5 bases and J 2 bases; bases outside gene matches: 10. This CDR3 has 16 amino acids. Germline V gives CDR1 SQVTM, CDR2 ANQGSEA.

This clone was detected once. The chain uses TRBV5-1 and TRBJ1-4; 7 bases are a match to TRBD1. Germline CDR1 SGHRS, CDR2 YFSETQ. The CDR3 covers 15 residues. Losses at the gene ends were 3 bases for V and 3 bases for J; bases not matched to a gene: 5. The CDR3 DNA reads TGCGCCAGCAGCTGGGCGGGACAGCCTAATGAAAAACTGTTTTTT. It yields the protein CASSWAGQPNEKLFF.

The gene calls are TRBV6-6 and TRBJ1-1; 7 bases fit TRBD1. The germline V gene has CDR1 MNHNY and CDR2 SVGAGI (reference sequence). The length of the CDR3 is 16 residues. Unmatched junction bases numbered 11, after V lost 2 bases and J lost 5 bases. The CDR3: CASSYPYKGARTEAFF. The DNA for the CDR3 is TGTGCCAGCAGTTACCCCTACAAGGGGGCGAGGACTGAAGCTTTCTTT.

The J gene is TRBJ1-2, the V gene TRBV6-2 or TRBV6-3; D call uncertain. CDR1 is MNHEY, CDR2 SVGEGT, per germline. The CDR3 sequence is 13 residues long. The V gene lost 4 bases and the J gene lost 0 bases, with 6 bases spanning the gap. The DNA for the CDR3 is TGTGCCAGCAGTTTAGACACTAACTATGGCTACACCTTC. Translating gives CASSLDTNYGYTF.